The rows below give T cell receptor beta chains drawn from one sample of a study of blood T cell repertoires in COVID-19. TCRdb keeps only in-frame clones here, not all; method: immunoSEQ multiplex PCR. Here the sample spans 50,000 to 75,000 clones, 60% to 80% being singletons. The sequencing input was peripheral blood. The receptors were gathered from an elderly man with active or convalescent COVID-19. CDR3s include the opening cysteine and the closing phenylalanine or tryptophan. D genes are given only for firm matches. The size of a clone is reported for some rows only, either as once, few or many, or as a class for expanded clones.

j_gene	v_gene	abundance	d_gene	CDR3aa	CDR3nt
TRBJ2-7	TRBV20-1	-	TRBD2	CSASNLAGGKTYEQYF	TGCAGTGCTAGTAACCTAGCGGGAGGCAAAACCTACGAGCAGTACTTC
TRBJ2-7	TRBV19	-	-	CASSIGQGISLYEQYF	TGTGCCAGTAGTATCGGGCAGGGAATTTCCCTCTACGAGCAGTACTTC
TRBJ1-2	TRBV25-1	-	-	CASSPGGYGYTF	TGTGCCAGCAGCCCCGGGGGCTATGGCTACACCTTC
TRBJ2-2	TRBV14	-	TRBD2	CASSPPQGASGGATGELFF	TGTGCCAGCAGCCCCCCACAAGGCGCTAGCGGGGGGGCCACCGGGGAGCTGTTTTTT
TRBJ1-2	TRBV28	-	-	CASSIGDYGYTF	TGTGCCAGCAGTATCGGGGACTATGGCTACACCTTC
TRBJ2-2	TRBV5-4	-	TRBD2	CASSPGLADGELFF	TGTGCCAGCAGCCCTGGACTAGCGGACGGGGAGCTGTTTTTT
TRBJ2-3	TRBV10-2	-	TRBD1	CATLDGQGSTDTQYF	TGCGCCACCTTAGACGGACAGGGAAGCACAGATACGCAGTATTTT
TRBJ1-4	TRBV7-6	few	TRBD1	CASSQRQGGSELFF	TGTGCCAGCAGCCAACGACAGGGGGGGTCAGAACTGTTTTTT
TRBJ2-3	TRBV2	-	TRBD2	CASGSGNGADTQYF	TGTGCCAGCGGAAGCGGGAACGGGGCAGATACGCAGTATTTT
TRBJ1-2	TRBV3-1/TRBV3-2	-	-	CASSQGTSGYTF	TGTGCCAGCAGCCAAGGTACTAGCGGCTACACCTTC
TRBJ2-1	TRBV6-5	few	-	CASSYSIGQRNEQFF	TGTGCCAGCAGTTACTCGATCGGACAGCGCAATGAGCAGTTCTTC
TRBJ1-1	TRBV5-5	-	TRBD1	CASSLGRGRSEDTEAFF	TGTGCCAGCAGCTTGGGCAGGGGGCGATCAGAGGACACTGAAGCTTTCTTT
TRBJ1-2	TRBV7-9	-	-	CASSLDRFYGYTF	TGTGCCAGCAGCTTAGACAGGTTCTATGGCTACACCTTC
TRBJ1-1	TRBV7-2	-	-	CASSQTRATEAFF	TGTGCCAGCAGCCAAACCCGAGCCACTGAAGCTTTCTTT
TRBJ1-2	TRBV3-1/TRBV3-2	-	-	CASSQDQGVNYGYTF	TGTGCCAGCAGCCAAGATCAAGGGGTTAACTATGGCTACACCTTC
TRBJ2-1	TRBV7-6	-	TRBD2	CASSLASGYSYNEQFF	TGTGCCAGCAGCTTAGCTAGCGGGTACTCCTACAATGAGCAGTTCTTC
TRBJ1-2	TRBV29-1	-	TRBD1	CSGYRGLDGYTF	TGCAGCGGATACAGGGGACTAGATGGCTACACCTTC
TRBJ2-3	TRBV9	many	TRBD2	CASSPRGGGITDTQYF	TGTGCCAGCAGCCCCCGGGGGGGCGGCATCACAGATACGCAGTATTTT
TRBJ2-3	TRBV27	-	TRBD2	CASSLWRESADTQYF	TGTGCCAGCAGTTTGTGGCGGGAGAGCGCAGATACGCAGTATTTT
TRBJ2-7	TRBV10-2	-	TRBD2	CASRTSGYEQYF	TGCGCCAGCAGGACTAGCGGCTACGAGCAGTACTTC
TRBJ2-1	TRBV6-5	-	TRBD2	CASSYLGLADQQFF	TGTGCCAGCAGTTACCTCGGACTAGCGGATCAGCAGTTCTTC
TRBJ2-7	TRBV28	-	TRBD2	CASSGGPAGAHEQYF	TGTGCCAGCAGTGGAGGACCAGCGGGGGCCCACGAGCAGTACTTC
TRBJ1-2	TRBV19	-	TRBD1	CASHGDRAYGYTF	TGTGCCAGCCACGGGGACAGAGCCTATGGCTACACCTTC
TRBJ1-5	TRBV7-2	few	-	CASSLDIRGSNQPQHF	TGTGCCAGCAGCTTAGACATTAGGGGAAGTAATCAGCCCCAGCATTTT
TRBJ2-7	TRBV13	-	TRBD2	CASRYGTSVYEQYF	TGTGCCAGCAGATATGGGACTAGCGTCTACGAGCAGTACTTC
TRBJ1-1	TRBV9	-	-	CASSPTAGDTEAFF	TGTGCCAGCAGCCCTACGGCAGGGGACACTGAAGCTTTCTTT